These 18 T cell receptor beta chains were sequenced from one sample in a study of T cell repertoires in cytomegalovirus infection. Using its own MiXCR run on the reads, TCRdb lists one record per CDR3 protein. Of about 470,000 distinct CDR3 sequences detected, about 44% appear once; the ten largest clones hold around two fifths. Antigens for these TCRs are unknown. The sample in question was cultured PBMCs, obtained from culture after CMV antigen stimulation. The source is a human donor in good health (CMV status not recorded). Some clones in this sample may be carry-over from other donors' samples.

The V and J genes are TRBV6-5 and TRBJ1-1, with D perhaps TRBD1 (5 bases). Germline V lookup: CDR1 MNHEY, CDR2 SVGAGI. The germline V and J ends were trimmed by 3 bases and 0 bases, with 26 bases remaining between them. The CDR3 extends over 20 amino acids. The CDR3 region is CASSYSNHQGYPSMNTEAFF. In DNA, the CDR3 is TGTGCCAGCAGTTATTCAAATCATCAGGGATATCCCTCGATGAACACTGAAGCTTTCTTT.

The chain employs TRBV4-1 and TRBJ2-7; no reliable D call. Trimming removed 1 base from V and 2 bases from J, with 9 bases in between. Germline V CDR1 and CDR2: MGHRA, YSYEKL. CDR3 size: 14 residues. DNA of the CDR3: TGCGCCAGCAGCCAAGCGGGTATGCCCTACGAGCAGTACTTC. Translating it yields CASSQAGMPYEQYF.

This sequence joins TRBV27 and TRBJ2-1; 11 bases map to TRBD2. The CDR3 covers 19 residues. Germline V gene lookup returns CDR1 MNHEY and CDR2 SMNVEV (reference sequence). V gave up 4 bases and J gave up 4 bases; unmatched junction bases: 15. The CDR3 coding sequence is TGTGCCAGCAGTTCCCTTTTAGCGGGAGGGCCGATTGGGTACAATGAGCAGTTCTTC. Translated, it gives CASSSLLAGGPIGYNEQFF.

This clonotype showed up just a few times. The V call is TRBV6-8, the J call TRBJ1-1, with TRBD1 matching over 9 bases. The trim removed 2 bases at V and 6 bases at J, leaving 7 bases unmatched. The germline V gene has CDR1 MNHGY and CDR2 SAAAGT. This CDR3 is built from 15 residues. As DNA, the CDR3 is TGTGCCAGCAGTTACGTAGGACAGGGGTGGGCTGAAGCTTTCTTT. The encoded protein is CASSYVGQGWAEAFF.

This clonotype was observed once. The chain couples TRBV14 to TRBJ2-7; D is uncertain. Germline V lookup: CDR1 SGHDN, CDR2 FVKESK. Trimming stripped 1 base from V and 5 bases from J, with 3 bases between. This CDR3 contains 11 residues. The chain's CDR3 is CASSQAHEQYF. CDR3 DNA: TGTGCCAGCAGCCAAGCGCACGAGCAGTACTTC.

The chain employs TRBV19 and TRBJ1-2; 8 bases line up with TRBD1. The CDR3 extends over 14 amino acids. Trimming took 6 bases from V and 4 from J; bases not matched to a gene: 7. The germline gives CDR1 LNHDA, CDR2 SQIVND (reference sequence). The CDR3 is CASSTQGALYGYTF. In DNA, the CDR3 is TGTGCCAGTAGCACTCAGGGGGCGCTCTATGGCTACACCTTC.

V is TRBV7-8 and J is TRBJ1-6; possibly TRBD1 for D (6 bases). Per the germline V gene, CDR1 is SGHVS and CDR2 is FQNEAQ. This CDR3 comprises 17 residues. V was clipped by 2 bases and J by 9 bases, with 20 bases between them. The CDR3 DNA reads TGTGCCAGCAGCTTACGGGGGCGAACAGAGCGCTCTTCACCCCTCCACTTT. It codes for CASSLRGRTERSSPLHF.

The chain has TRBV11-2 and TRBJ1-4, with D tentatively TRBD1 (5 bases). This CDR3 comprises 17 residues. Deletions cut 5 bases from V and 9 bases from J, with 25 bases between. The V gene's germline CDR1 is SGHAT and CDR2 FQNNGV. CDR3 residues: CASSPLGGRFADKKLFF. As DNA, the CDR3 is TGTGCCAGCAGCCCACTGGGGGGGAGATTTGCGGATAAAAAACTGTTTTTT.

The chain combines TRBV7-9 with TRBJ2-3, with TRBD2 matching over 7 bases. The trim removed 0 bases at V and 2 bases at J, leaving 5 bases unmatched. The CDR3 runs to 16 residues. Germline CDR1 and CDR2: SEHNR and FQNEAQ (reference sequence). CDR3 nucleotides: TGTGCCAGCAGCTTAGCTGGGGGGGACGTCACAGATACGCAGTATTTT. Encoded protein: CASSLAGGDVTDTQYF.

This clonotype was seen a handful of times. This chain uses TRBV7-9 with TRBJ2-4, with D hard to call. CDR3 length: 16 residues. Germline CDR1 and CDR2: SEHNR and FQNEAQ (reference sequence). The V end was cut by 2 bases, the J end by 8 bases, with 19 bases between. The DNA for the CDR3 is TGTGCCAGCAGCTTATTCGAAGGAAAGGGCGCGCACATTCAGTACTTC. This translates into CASSLFEGKGAHIQYF.

The chain recombines TRBV12-3 or TRBV12-4 with TRBJ2-1; D perhaps matches TRBD2 (5 bases). This CDR3 region has 14 residues. Trimming shortened V by 0 bases and J by 7 bases, and 10 bases separated the two germline ends. CDR3 residues: CASSLASPGNEQFF. DNA of the CDR3: TGTGCCAGCAGTTTAGCGTCGCCGGGGAATGAGCAGTTCTTC.

The rearrangement joins TRBV7-2 to TRBJ1-3, with D uncertain. The CDR3 is made up of 15 amino acids. The V end was cut by 1 base, the J end by 4 bases, with 11 bases between. Looked up from germline, CDR1 is SGHTA and CDR2 is FQGNSA. The CDR3 protein is CASSLDAGSGNTIYF. Here the CDR3 DNA reads TGTGCCAGCAGCTTAGACGCCGGATCAGGAAACACCATATATTTT.

This rearrangement joins TRBV2 to TRBJ2-7, with D possibly matching TRBD2 (7 bases). From germline, CDR1 is SNHLY and CDR2 FYNNEI. The CDR3 has 14 residues. Between the trimmed V and J ends, which lost 3 bases and 7 bases, there was a span of 16 bases. The CDR3 DNA follows: TGTGCCAGCAGTGAGGGGGGGCTCTCCGGGGAGCAGTACTTC. It translates to CASSEGGLSGEQYF.

V is TRBV12-3 or TRBV12-4 and J is TRBJ1-4; D gene unclear. CDR3 length equals 15 residues. Trimming removed 3 bases from V and 0 bases from J, with 8 bases in between. CDR3 loop: CASSFAGATNEKLFF. The CDR3 coding sequence is TGTGCCAGCAGTTTCGCGGGCGCAACTAATGAAAAACTGTTTTTT.

This clonotype is a singleton in its sample. The V gene is TRBV4-2, the J gene TRBJ1-2, with D possibly being TRBD1 (5 bases). Looked up from germline, CDR1 is LGHNA and CDR2 is YNFKEQ. V lost 3 bases and J lost 4, with 12 bases in between. The CDR3 contains 14 residues. CDR3 nucleotides: TGTGCCAGCAGCCACCACGGGGACGGCTATGGCTACACCTTC. Protein: CASSHHGDGYGYTF.

The rearrangement joins TRBV4-1 to TRBJ2-5, with unresolved D. With 1 base removed from V and 5 bases from J, the gap between germline ends came to 8 bases. Per germline, CDR1 MGHRA and CDR2 YSYEKL. This CDR3 spans 13 amino acids. In DNA form, the CDR3 reads TGCGCCAGCAGCCAAGTCCCCGTGGAGACCCAGTACTTC. It encodes CASSQVPVETQYF.

The rearrangement links TRBV2 to TRBJ1-5; the D gene is possibly TRBD1 (6 bases). The CDR3 is 15 amino acids. Germline V CDR1 and CDR2: SNHLY, FYNNEI. V shed 1 base and J shed 5 bases, with 12 bases lying between them. Written as DNA, the CDR3 is TGTGCCAGCAGTGAAGAGGACAGCCATTATCAGCCCCAGCATTTT. Amino acids: CASSEEDSHYQPQHF.

The chain links TRBV7-2 to TRBJ2-3; no reliable D call. The CDR3 runs 13 residues. The V gene lost 3 bases and the J gene lost 6 bases, with 10 bases spanning the gap. CDR1 and CDR2 from the germline V gene are SGHTA and FQGNSA. The CDR3, as DNA: TGTGCCAGCAGCTTTTATAGTCGGGATACGCAGTATTTT. Translating gives CASSFYSRDTQYF.